What follows describes a single TCR beta chain. The target antigen is unknown. The CDR3 is made up of 14 amino acids. Germline V lookup: CDR1 SNHLY, CDR2 FYNNEI. V lost 7 bases to trimming and J lost 4 bases, with 14 bases between them. The primer mix had 60 Vbeta and 13 Jbeta primers. The table came from immunoSEQ multiplex PCR; TCRdb's copy has only in-frame clones and leaves some out. The data hold tens of thousands of clones, with approximately 72% observed a single time. The sample comes from a study of cytomegalovirus exposure and HLA in healthy donors. Background on the study: A preliminary data release comprised 80 million to 95 million unique TCRs obtained from HLA-typed donors.

Study observations and caveats: Investigators reported 164 TCR beta chains as tied to cytomegalovirus. Analysis was carried out at a later point, and it linked a missense DCLRE1C variant to TCR beta V- and J-gene trimming.

The source is a young woman in good health and CMV-seropositive. This rearrangement joins TRBV2 to TRBJ2-1, with D possibly being TRBD1 (5 bases). Sequences were obtained from PBMCs. The CDR3 sequence is CASTVTELYNEQFF. As DNA, the CDR3 is TGTGCCAGCACTGTGACAGAACTTTACAATGAGCAGTTCTTC.